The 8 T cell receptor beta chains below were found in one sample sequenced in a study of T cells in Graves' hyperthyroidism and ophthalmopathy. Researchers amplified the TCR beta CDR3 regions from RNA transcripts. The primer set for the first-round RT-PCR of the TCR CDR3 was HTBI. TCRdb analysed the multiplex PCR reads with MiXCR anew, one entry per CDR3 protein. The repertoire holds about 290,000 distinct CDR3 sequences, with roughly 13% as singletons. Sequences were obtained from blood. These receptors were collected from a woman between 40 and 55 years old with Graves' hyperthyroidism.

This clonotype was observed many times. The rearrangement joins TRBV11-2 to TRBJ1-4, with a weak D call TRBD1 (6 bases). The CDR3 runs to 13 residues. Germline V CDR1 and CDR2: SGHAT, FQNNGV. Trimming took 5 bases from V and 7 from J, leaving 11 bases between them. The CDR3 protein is CASSPTGSEKLFF. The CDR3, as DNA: TGTGCCAGCAGCCCTACAGGGAGTGAAAAACTGTTTTTT.

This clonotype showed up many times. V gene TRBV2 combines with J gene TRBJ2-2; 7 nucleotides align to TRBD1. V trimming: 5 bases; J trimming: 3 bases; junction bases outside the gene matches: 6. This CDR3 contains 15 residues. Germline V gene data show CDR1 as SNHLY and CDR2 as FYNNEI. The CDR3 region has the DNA TGTGCCAGCAGTCGTAGGACAGGAGACACCGGGGAGCTGTTTTTT. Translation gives CASSRRTGDTGELFF.

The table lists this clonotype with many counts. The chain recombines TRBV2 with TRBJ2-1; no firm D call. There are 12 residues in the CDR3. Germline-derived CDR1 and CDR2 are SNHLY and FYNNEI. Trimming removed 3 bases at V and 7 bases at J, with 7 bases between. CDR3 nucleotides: TGTGCCAGCAGTGAGGGCTTAAATGAGCAGTTCTTC. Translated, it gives CASSEGLNEQFF.

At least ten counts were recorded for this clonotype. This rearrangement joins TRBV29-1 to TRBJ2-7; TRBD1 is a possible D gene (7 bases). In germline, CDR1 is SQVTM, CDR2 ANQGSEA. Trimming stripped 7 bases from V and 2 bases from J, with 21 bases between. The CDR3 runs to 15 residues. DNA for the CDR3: TGCAGCGCCGGGGGCGACAGGGAAGGGCCCTACGAGCAGTACTTC. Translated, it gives CSAGGDREGPYEQYF.

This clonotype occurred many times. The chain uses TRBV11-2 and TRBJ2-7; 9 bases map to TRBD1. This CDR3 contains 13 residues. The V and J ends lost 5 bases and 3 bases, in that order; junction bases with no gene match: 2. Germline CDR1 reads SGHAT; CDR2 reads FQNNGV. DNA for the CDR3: TGTGCCAGCAGCGTGGGACAGGGCTACGAGCAGTACTTC. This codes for CASSVGQGYEQYF.

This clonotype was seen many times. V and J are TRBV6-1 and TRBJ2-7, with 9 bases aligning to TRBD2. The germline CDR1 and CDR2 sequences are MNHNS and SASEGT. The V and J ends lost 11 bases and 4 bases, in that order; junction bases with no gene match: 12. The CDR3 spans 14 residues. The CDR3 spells CAGSHSGSLYEQYF. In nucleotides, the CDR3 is TGTGCCGGAAGCCATAGCGGGAGTCTTTACGAGCAGTACTTC.

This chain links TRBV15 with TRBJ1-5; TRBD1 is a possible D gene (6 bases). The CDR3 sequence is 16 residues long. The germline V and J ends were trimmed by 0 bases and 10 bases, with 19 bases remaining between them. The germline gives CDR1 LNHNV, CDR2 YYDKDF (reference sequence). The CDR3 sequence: CATSREGGSWGQPQHF. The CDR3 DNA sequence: TGTGCCACCAGCAGAGAGGGAGGAAGCTGGGGGCAACCCCAGCATTTT.

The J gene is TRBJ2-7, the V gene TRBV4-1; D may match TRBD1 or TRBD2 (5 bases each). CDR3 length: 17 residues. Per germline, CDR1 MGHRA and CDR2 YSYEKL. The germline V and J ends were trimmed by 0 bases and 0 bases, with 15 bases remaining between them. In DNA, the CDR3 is TGCGCCAGCAGCCAAGATTCCGGGACCGCCATCTCCTACGAGCAGTACTTC. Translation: CASSQDSGTAISYEQYF.